This TCR beta chain was found in a study of beta chain features in type 1 diabetes. This clone occurred many times. Its specificity is not known. The length of the CDR3 is 11 residues. Germline V CDR1 and CDR2: DFQATT, SNEGSKA (reference sequence). The ends were cut back, 2 bases at V and 14 bases at J, with 13 bases in the middle. All of the isolated RNA was reverse transcribed, so expressed TCRB transcripts were sequenced. TCRdb's copy holds only in-frame clones and misses some; the assay was immunoSEQ multiplex PCR. The sample yields 300,000 to 450,000 clones, about 12% seen once. Study results and caveats: People with Type 1 diabetes carried modestly yet significantly shorter TCRB CDR3s in all four CD4+ subsets. Patients' naive, central memory and Treg TCRB repertoires seemed closer to one another than those of healthy donors. Cells with high TCR expression could be over-represented when cDNA is sequenced.

Material for sequencing was naive CD4+ T cells from blood. This rearrangement joins TRBV20-1 to TRBJ2-1; D is unclear. This TCR derives from a man aged 18 to 30 in good health. Written as DNA, the CDR3 is TGCAGTGCTAGACCAACTCCGTTTGAGTTCTTC. The encoded protein is CSARPTPFEFF.